Included here is one T cell receptor (beta chain) sequence, with context. The V end lost 1 base, the J end lost 6 bases, and 6 bases lay between the germline ends. Germline V gene lookup returns CDR1 MNHNS and CDR2 SASEGT. This CDR3 region has 13 residues. This table comes from immunoSEQ multiplex PCR, and its TCRdb copy is limited to in-frame clones, with some not included. This sample carries approximately 2.4 million clones, approximately 94% of them seen once, and the ten largest clones take roughly 0.13%. This record comes from a study of shared clonotypes between healthy human individuals. The sequence came from a man between 18 and 35 years old in good health. The chain couples TRBV6-1 to TRBJ2-2; D gene ambiguous. The sequenced sample was naive CD4+ T cells sorted from blood. The subset denotes: CD45RA+ positively selected. The CDR3 loop reads CASSEGWAGELFF. The CDR3 DNA sequence: TGTGCCAGCAGTGAAGGTTGGGCCGGGGAGCTGTTTTTT.